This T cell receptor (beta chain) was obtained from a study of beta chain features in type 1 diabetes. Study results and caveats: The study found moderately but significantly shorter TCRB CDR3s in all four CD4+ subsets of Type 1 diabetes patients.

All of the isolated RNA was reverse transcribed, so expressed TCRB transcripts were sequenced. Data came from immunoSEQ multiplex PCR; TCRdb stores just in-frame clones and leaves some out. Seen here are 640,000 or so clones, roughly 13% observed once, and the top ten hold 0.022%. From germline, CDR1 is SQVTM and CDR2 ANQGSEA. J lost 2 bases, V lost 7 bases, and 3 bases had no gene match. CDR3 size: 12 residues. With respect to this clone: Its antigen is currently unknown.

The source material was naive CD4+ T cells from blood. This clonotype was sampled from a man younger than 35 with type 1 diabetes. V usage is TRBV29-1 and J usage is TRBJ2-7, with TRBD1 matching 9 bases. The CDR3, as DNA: TGCAGCGCCTGGACAGGGGCCTACGAGCAGTACTTC. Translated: CSAWTGAYEQYF.